These T cell receptor beta chains were read from a single sample in a study of blood T cell repertoires in COVID-19. Sequencing used immunoSEQ multiplex PCR; TCRdb keeps in-frame clones, though not all of them. The table lists around 70,000 clones, around 82% of them singletons, with about 6.2% in the top ten. Sequencing was done on a sample of peripheral blood. The receptors derive from a man aged 55 to 69 with acute or convalescent COVID-19. Each CDR3 is given with its conserved first and last residue. Fields, in order: V gene, D gene, J gene, clone size, CDR3 DNA, CDR3 protein. The D gene is left open where the match is weak. For some rows the clone size is stated as once, few or many, or as a class when expanded; others skip it.

v_gene: TRBV11-1
d_gene: NA
j_gene: TRBJ1-1
abundance: NA
CDR3nt: TGTGCCAGCAGCTTGCGGGGGTCTGAAGCTTTCTTT
CDR3aa: CASSLRGSEAFF

v_gene: TRBV7-2
d_gene: TRBD1
j_gene: TRBJ1-2
abundance: NA
CDR3nt: TGTGCCAGCAGACCACGGACAGGGGGCATCTATGGCTACACCTTC
CDR3aa: CASRPRTGGIYGYTF

v_gene: TRBV6-5
d_gene: NA
j_gene: TRBJ1-5
abundance: NA
CDR3nt: TGTGCCAGCAGTTCAGGGGTGTCCAATCAGCCCCAGCATTTT
CDR3aa: CASSSGVSNQPQHF

v_gene: TRBV5-6
d_gene: NA
j_gene: TRBJ1-6
abundance: NA
CDR3nt: TGTGCCAGCAGCTTGGCGGGGACACCCCTCCACTTT
CDR3aa: CASSLAGTPLHF

v_gene: TRBV19
d_gene: NA
j_gene: TRBJ2-3
abundance: NA
CDR3nt: TGTGCCAGTAGTACGGTCACAGATACGCAGTATTTT
CDR3aa: CASSTVTDTQYF

v_gene: TRBV7-6
d_gene: NA
j_gene: TRBJ1-4
abundance: NA
CDR3nt: TGTGCCAGCAGCTTAGCGCCGGTCTTTAATGAAAAACTGTTTTTT
CDR3aa: CASSLAPVFNEKLFF

v_gene: TRBV4-1
d_gene: NA
j_gene: TRBJ1-1
abundance: NA
CDR3nt: TGCGCCAGCAGCCAAGGGTTTCAGGGCTTTAAGAACACTGAAGCTTTCTTT
CDR3aa: CASSQGFQGFKNTEAFF

v_gene: TRBV4-3
d_gene: NA
j_gene: TRBJ1-2
abundance: NA
CDR3nt: TGCGCCAGCAGCCAAGCCCCGCGGGACCAGTACTATGGCTACACCTTC
CDR3aa: CASSQAPRDQYYGYTF

v_gene: TRBV19
d_gene: NA
j_gene: TRBJ2-2
abundance: NA
CDR3nt: TGTGCCAGTAGTATTGGCGGTTGGGTCACCGGGGAGCTGTTTTTT
CDR3aa: CASSIGGWVTGELFF

v_gene: TRBV5-6
d_gene: TRBD1
j_gene: TRBJ1-5
abundance: NA
CDR3nt: TGTGCCAGCAGCCGGGGACAGATCAATCAGCCCCAGCATTTT
CDR3aa: CASSRGQINQPQHF

v_gene: TRBV7-9
d_gene: NA
j_gene: TRBJ2-7
abundance: NA
CDR3nt: TGTGCCAGCAGCTCCGGACAGAGCTCCTACGAGCAGTACTTC
CDR3aa: CASSSGQSSYEQYF

v_gene: TRBV4-3
d_gene: NA
j_gene: TRBJ2-5
abundance: NA
CDR3nt: TGCGCCAGCAGCCAAGACGGGGGGCTAAAAGAGACCCAGTACTTC
CDR3aa: CASSQDGGLKETQYF

v_gene: TRBV7-2
d_gene: TRBD1
j_gene: TRBJ1-2
abundance: few
CDR3nt: TGTGCCAGCAGCCGCATTGGGACAGCTAACTATGGCTACACCTTC
CDR3aa: CASSRIGTANYGYTF

v_gene: TRBV12-3/TRBV12-4
d_gene: NA
j_gene: TRBJ1-1
abundance: NA
CDR3nt: TGTGCCAGCAGTATAACAGGGAACACTGAAGCTTTCTTT
CDR3aa: CASSITGNTEAFF

v_gene: TRBV6-5
d_gene: TRBD1
j_gene: TRBJ1-6
abundance: NA
CDR3nt: TGTGCCAGCAGCTACTTGACAGGGGAAGATTCACCCCTCCACTTT
CDR3aa: CASSYLTGEDSPLHF

v_gene: TRBV2
d_gene: NA
j_gene: TRBJ2-5
abundance: NA
CDR3nt: TGTGCCAGCAGTACGGGGTCAGAGACCCAGTACTTC
CDR3aa: CASSTGSETQYF

v_gene: TRBV7-2
d_gene: NA
j_gene: TRBJ2-5
abundance: few
CDR3nt: TGTGCCAGCAGCTACCCAGTGTGGGGCGACCAAGAGACCCAGTACTTC
CDR3aa: CASSYPVWGDQETQYF

v_gene: TRBV2
d_gene: TRBD1
j_gene: TRBJ1-1
abundance: NA
CDR3nt: TGTGCCAGCAGGCGTCGGGACAGCAATTGGGGGACTGAAGCTTTCTTT
CDR3aa: CASRRRDSNWGTEAFF

v_gene: TRBV2
d_gene: TRBD1
j_gene: TRBJ2-5
abundance: NA
CDR3nt: TGTGCCAGCGGCGGACAGGAGCAAGAGACCCAGTACTTC
CDR3aa: CASGGQEQETQYF

v_gene: TRBV12-5
d_gene: TRBD2
j_gene: TRBJ2-2
abundance: NA
CDR3nt: TGTGCTAGTGGTTCCGGGACTAGCGAAAACACCGGGGAGCTGTTTTTT
CDR3aa: CASGSGTSENTGELFF

v_gene: TRBV6-2/TRBV6-3
d_gene: TRBD2
j_gene: TRBJ2-2
abundance: NA
CDR3nt: TGTGCCAGCAGTCTCACGTCCGGGGGGGCGAACACCGGGGAGCTGTTTTTT
CDR3aa: CASSLTSGGANTGELFF

v_gene: TRBV5-1
d_gene: NA
j_gene: TRBJ2-1
abundance: NA
CDR3nt: TGCGCCAGCAGCTTGAGGCGGAGCTCCTACAATGAGCAGTTCTTC
CDR3aa: CASSLRRSSYNEQFF

v_gene: TRBV19
d_gene: TRBD1
j_gene: TRBJ2-7
abundance: many
CDR3nt: TGTGCCAGTAGGGACAGGAGGAGCTCCTACGAGCAGTACTTC
CDR3aa: CASRDRRSSYEQYF

v_gene: TRBV7-2
d_gene: NA
j_gene: TRBJ1-1
abundance: once
CDR3nt: TGTGCCAGCAGCTTAGGCGGTAGTGCGGAAGCTTTCTTT
CDR3aa: CASSLGGSAEAFF

v_gene: TRBV6-5
d_gene: NA
j_gene: TRBJ1-2
abundance: NA
CDR3nt: TGTGCCAGCAGCTCCGGGTCTTTCTATGGCTACACCTTC
CDR3aa: CASSSGSFYGYTF

v_gene: TRBV2
d_gene: NA
j_gene: TRBJ1-2
abundance: NA
CDR3nt: TGTGCCAGCAGTGAAGCCGGGGATGGCTACACCTTC
CDR3aa: CASSEAGDGYTF

v_gene: TRBV11-3
d_gene: NA
j_gene: TRBJ2-5
abundance: NA
CDR3nt: TGTGCCAGCAGCTTTACAGGAGGGGAAGAGACCCAGTACTTC
CDR3aa: CASSFTGGEETQYF

v_gene: TRBV4-2
d_gene: NA
j_gene: TRBJ2-5
abundance: NA
CDR3nt: TGTGCCAGCAGCCAAGGCGACTCGGACCAAGAGACCCAGTACTTC
CDR3aa: CASSQGDSDQETQYF

v_gene: TRBV10-2
d_gene: NA
j_gene: TRBJ1-1
abundance: NA
CDR3nt: TGCGCCAGCAGTGAGTCCTCGGAGCCTGAAGCTTTCTTT
CDR3aa: CASSESSEPEAFF

v_gene: TRBV7-9
d_gene: TRBD1
j_gene: TRBJ1-2
abundance: few
CDR3nt: TGTGCCAGCAGCCGCCGACAGGGGGCGGAGGGCTACACCTTC
CDR3aa: CASSRRQGAEGYTF

v_gene: TRBV9
d_gene: TRBD1
j_gene: TRBJ1-3
abundance: NA
CDR3nt: TGTGCCAGCAGCGTAGGAATAATGACAGGGTCCTCTGGAAACACCATATATTTT
CDR3aa: CASSVGIMTGSSGNTIYF

v_gene: TRBV4-2
d_gene: TRBD1
j_gene: TRBJ1-2
abundance: NA
CDR3nt: TGTGCCAGCAGCCAAGACCCAGGGGGCGCCAATGGCTACACCTTC
CDR3aa: CASSQDPGGANGYTF

v_gene: TRBV4-1
d_gene: TRBD1
j_gene: TRBJ2-2
abundance: NA
CDR3nt: TGCGCCAGCAGCCAAGAACGACAGGGCTTCGGGGAGCTGTTTTTT
CDR3aa: CASSQERQGFGELFF

v_gene: TRBV3-1/TRBV3-2
d_gene: NA
j_gene: TRBJ2-2
abundance: NA
CDR3nt: TGTGCCAGCAGCCAAGTCAGGGAGGACACCGGGGAGCTGTTTTTT
CDR3aa: CASSQVREDTGELFF

v_gene: TRBV4-1
d_gene: NA
j_gene: TRBJ2-3
abundance: NA
CDR3nt: TGCGCCAGCAGCCCCCGGGGTAGCAGAACAGATACGCAGTATTTT
CDR3aa: CASSPRGSRTDTQYF

v_gene: TRBV6-5
d_gene: NA
j_gene: TRBJ1-2
abundance: few
CDR3nt: TGTGCCAGCAGTTACAAGGACAGCGGCTATGGCTACACCTTC
CDR3aa: CASSYKDSGYGYTF

v_gene: TRBV7-2
d_gene: NA
j_gene: TRBJ2-5
abundance: NA
CDR3nt: TGTGCCAGCAGCCCGGGGATTGCGGAGACCCAGTACTTC
CDR3aa: CASSPGIAETQYF

v_gene: TRBV3-1/TRBV3-2
d_gene: NA
j_gene: TRBJ2-5
abundance: NA
CDR3nt: TGTGCCAGCAGCCAAGAATCCCGGGGGACGGACTTC
CDR3aa: CASSQESRGTDF

v_gene: TRBV5-1
d_gene: NA
j_gene: TRBJ2-1
abundance: NA
CDR3nt: TGCGCCAGCAGCTACGGAGGGGCAAACTACAATGAGCAGTTCTTC
CDR3aa: CASSYGGANYNEQFF

v_gene: TRBV6-5
d_gene: NA
j_gene: TRBJ1-5
abundance: NA
CDR3nt: TGTGCCAGCAGTTTTTTTCCCCCGGGCAATCAGCCCCAGCATTTT
CDR3aa: CASSFFPPGNQPQHF

v_gene: TRBV6-5
d_gene: NA
j_gene: TRBJ1-4
abundance: NA
CDR3nt: TGTGCCAGCAGATCAGGGACAACTAATGAAAAACTGTTTTTT
CDR3aa: CASRSGTTNEKLFF

v_gene: TRBV5-6
d_gene: NA
j_gene: TRBJ2-7
abundance: NA
CDR3nt: TGTGCCAGCAGCCAACGAACCAGTTTTTACCTCTACGAGCAGTACTTC
CDR3aa: CASSQRTSFYLYEQYF

v_gene: TRBV5-6
d_gene: TRBD2
j_gene: TRBJ2-5
abundance: NA
CDR3nt: TGTGCCAGCAGCTTGCGCGGGACTAGCGCAGGGGAGACCCAGTACTTC
CDR3aa: CASSLRGTSAGETQYF

v_gene: TRBV7-2
d_gene: TRBD1
j_gene: TRBJ1-5
abundance: NA
CDR3nt: TGTGCCAGCAGCGCACAGACAGGGGGCGGGCAGCCCCAGCATTTT
CDR3aa: CASSAQTGGGQPQHF

v_gene: TRBV10-1
d_gene: NA
j_gene: TRBJ1-1
abundance: NA
CDR3nt: TGCGCCAGCAGTGAGTCGAGGTTCGGTGAAGCTTTCTTT
CDR3aa: CASSESRFGEAFF

v_gene: TRBV5-8
d_gene: TRBD2
j_gene: TRBJ2-5
abundance: NA
CDR3nt: TGTGCCAGCAGCACCTTAGCGGGGGCGGGGGAGACCCAGTACTTC
CDR3aa: CASSTLAGAGETQYF